These 30 T cell receptor beta chains originate from one sample sequenced in a study of blood T cells in healthy people across ages. A second about 6 to 12 cycle PCR used barcoded and J-beta primers. TCRdb independently ran MiXCR on the 5' RACE reads; one entry per CDR3 protein. Seen here are about 720,000 distinct CDR3 sequences, approximately 21% observed once, and the top ten hold around a fifth. Sequencing used blood. The receptors were sampled from a man between 70 and 80 years old in good health.

The chain combines TRBV5-1 with TRBJ1-4; D is unresolved. V shed 0 bases and J shed 11 bases, with 17 bases lying between them. CDR1 is SGHRS and CDR2 is YFSETQ in the germline V gene. The CDR3 runs 15 residues. The DNA for the CDR3 is TGCGCCAGCAGCTTGGCGCAAGTTCCGTCGAGCAAACTGTTTTTT. This encodes CASSLAQVPSSKLFF.

The chain carries TRBV4-3 and TRBJ1-4, with unresolved D. There are 12 residues in the CDR3. Germline-derived CDR1 and CDR2 are LGHNA and YSLEER. V shed 4 bases and J shed 8 bases, with 8 bases lying between them. The CDR3 spells CASSLRMEKLFF. DNA of the CDR3: TGCGCCAGCAGCCTAAGGATGGAAAAACTGTTTTTT.

The CDR3, as DNA: TGTGCCAGCTCTCAATCCAGGGAAAAACTGTTTTTT. Translating it yields CASSQSREKLFF. The rearrangement joins TRBV18 to TRBJ1-4; unclear D gene. V lost 6 bases to trimming and J lost 8 bases, with 10 bases between them. Germline CDR1 and CDR2: KGHSH and LQKENI. The CDR3 length is 12 residues.

A single count supports this clonotype. The chain joins TRBV20-1 to TRBJ2-1; 7 nucleotides match TRBD1. The DNA matches TRBJ2-5 better at its end, which makes the J call doubtful. The germline CDR1 and CDR2 sequences are DFQATT and SNEGSKA (reference sequence). The CDR3 totals 13 residues. CDR3 DNA sequence: TGCAGTGCCTACTTAGACAGGGAGAAGACCCAGTACTTC. Amino acid sequence: CSAYLDREKTQYF.

The chain links TRBV7-3 to TRBJ1-1; D is ambiguous. This CDR3 comprises 14 residues. CDR1 is SGHTA, CDR2 FQGTGA, per germline. Trimming shortened V by 4 bases and J by 0 bases, and 9 bases separated the two germline ends. Here the CDR3 reads CASSSLGLNTEAFF. CDR3 bases: TGTGCCAGCAGCTCCCTGGGCTTGAACACTGAAGCTTTCTTT.

The chain is built from TRBV11-2 and TRBJ2-3; D is uncertain. CDR3 length equals 17 residues. The germline V gene has CDR1 SGHAT and CDR2 FQNNGV. Deletions cut 0 bases from V and 8 bases from J, with 21 bases between. The CDR3 sequence is CASSLDHSRTGSGTQYF. The CDR3 region has the DNA TGTGCCAGCAGCTTAGATCATAGCAGGACGGGCAGTGGTACGCAGTATTTT.

This clonotype occurred a few times. V gene TRBV7-3 combines with J gene TRBJ2-1, with a possible D match to TRBD2 (7 bases). This CDR3 spans 16 amino acids. Trimming cost V 4 bases and J 4 bases, with 17 bases left between them. Germline-derived CDR1 and CDR2 are SGHTA and FQGTGA. The CDR3 coding sequence is TGTGCCAGCAGCTCTAACAGGGAGGGGAGGTACAATGAGCAGTTCTTC. Translated: CASSSNREGRYNEQFF.

There are a few counts of this clonotype. The chain links TRBV12-3 or TRBV12-4 to TRBJ2-1, with 12 bases aligning to TRBD2. The J segment lost 2 bases and the V segment lost 6 bases, leaving 8 bases of the junction unmatched. CDR3 length: 17 amino acids. In DNA, the CDR3 is TGTGCCAGCAGCCATCCGACTAGCGGGGGCCCCTACAATGAGCAGTTCTTC. Encoded protein: CASSHPTSGGPYNEQFF.

V gene TRBV6-6 combines with J gene TRBJ2-1; perhaps TRBD1 as D (6 bases). The closer fit of TRBJ2-7 to the DNA end suggests the J call may be wrong. This CDR3 spans 13 amino acids. CDR1 is MNHNY, CDR2 SVGAGI, per germline (reference sequence). This CDR3 reads CASRGGSVYEQYV. CDR3 DNA: TGTGCCAGCAGAGGGGGTTCCGTCTACGAGCAGTACGTC.

This chain joins TRBV6-6 and TRBJ1-2, with TRBD1 as a possible D gene (6 bases). Trimming left V 7 bases short and J 6 bases short, with 15 bases between. The CDR3 has 13 residues. Germline values: CDR1 MNHNY, CDR2 SVGAGI (reference sequence). The CDR3 DNA sequence: TGTGCCAGCACCCCCCGGACAGACGATGGCTACACCTTC. Translating gives CASTPRTDDGYTF.

V usage is TRBV6-6 and J usage is TRBJ1-4; D is perhaps TRBD1 (5 bases). The CDR3 runs to 13 residues. The germline V and J ends were trimmed by 11 bases and 6 bases, with 16 bases remaining between them. Germline V gene data show CDR1 as MNHNY and CDR2 as SVGAGI (reference sequence). CDR3 residues: CACFRDSDEKLFF. Here the CDR3 DNA reads TGTGCCTGCTTCAGGGATTCGGATGAAAAACTGTTTTTT.

On this clonotype: One end of the junction does not line up with germline, which may come from a read error. The chain couples TRBV12-3 or TRBV12-4 to TRBJ2-5; D could derive from TRBD1 or TRBD2 (5 bases each). The J call is in doubt because the DNA end fits TRBJ2-7 better. The CDR3 contains 15 residues. CDR3 nucleotides: TGTGCCAGTAGTTTATTCGGGGCAGGGACCTACGAGCAGTACTTC. This sequence encodes CASSLFGAGTYEQYF.

This clonotype has only a few counts. This chain joins TRBV5-1 and TRBJ1-2; maybe TRBD1 (6 bases). V lost 4 bases and J lost 3, with 16 bases in between. Germline V gives CDR1 SGHRS, CDR2 YFSETQ. The CDR3 extends over 15 amino acids. CDR3 sequence: CASSPEGDPHYGYTF. The CDR3 DNA reads TGCGCCAGCAGCCCGGAGGGGGACCCTCACTATGGCTACACCTTC.

The gene calls are TRBV3-1 and TRBJ2-2, with D perhaps matching TRBD2 (6 bases). Germline-derived CDR1 and CDR2 are LGHDT and YNNKEL (reference sequence). The CDR3 contains 15 residues. V lost 4 bases and J lost 7, with 16 bases in between. The CDR3 DNA reads as TGTGCCAGCAGCCCGGTAGGAGGGGCTTACGGGGAGCTGTTTTTT. Translated, it gives CASSPVGGAYGELFF. The full variable domain, completed using reference TRBV3-1 and TRBJ2-2, is DTAVSQTPKYLVTQMGNDKSIKCEQNLGHDTMYWYKQDSKKFLKIMFSYNNKELIINETVPNRFSPKSPDKAHLNLHINSLELGDSAVYFCASSPVGGAYGELFFGEGSRLTVL.

This clonotype was picked up a small number of times. The CDR3 here is CAGNSGMNTEAFF. The CDR3 DNA sequence: TGTGCCGGAAACTCAGGGATGAACACTGAAGCTTTCTTT. V usage is TRBV28 and J usage is TRBJ1-1; tentatively, D is TRBD1 (5 bases). CDR1 and CDR2 from the germline V gene are MDHEN and SYDVKM. V lost 11 bases and J lost 0, with 13 bases in between. This CDR3 contains 13 residues.

This chain links TRBV4-3 with TRBJ2-1; D gene uncertain. Germline-derived CDR1 and CDR2 are LGHNA and YSLEER. V was shortened by 1 base and J by 0 bases, with 19 bases between the two germline ends. There are 19 residues in the CDR3. The CDR3 DNA reads TGCGCCAGCAGCCAAGCCCGAATAGACACCTCGGACTCCTACAATGAGCAGTTCTTC. Protein product: CASSQARIDTSDSYNEQFF.

The chain links TRBV4-1 to TRBJ2-3; D not resolved. Germline assignment: CDR1 MGHRA and CDR2 YSYEKL. The CDR3 loop spans 13 amino acids. Trimming took off 0 bases at V and 1 base at J, with 2 bases between the two ends. CDR3 region: CASSQEGTDTQYF. The CDR3, as DNA: TGCGCCAGCAGCCAAGAAGGCACAGATACGCAGTATTTT.

This chain joins TRBV6-2 or TRBV6-3 and TRBJ2-3, with 8 bases lining up with TRBD2. Germline V gene sequence: CDR1 MNHEY, CDR2 SVGEGT. This CDR3 is 19 amino acids long. With V trimmed by 7 bases and J by 0 bases, 18 bases remained unmatched. CDR3 sequence reads: CASIRRLAGGRGSTDTQYF. CDR3 bases: TGTGCCAGCATCAGGAGGCTTGCGGGAGGCAGAGGAAGCACAGATACGCAGTATTTT.

This chain connects TRBV9 to TRBJ2-1; TRBD2 matches 8 bases. Germline trimming cut 5 bases from V and 8 bases from J; bases unmatched to any gene: 12. Germline V gene lookup returns CDR1 SGDLS and CDR2 YYNGEE. CDR3 length: 15 amino acids. The DNA of the CDR3 is TGTGCCAGCAGTCAAACCGGGACTAGTTTCTATGAGCAGTTCTTC. Translating it yields CASSQTGTSFYEQFF.

The chain employs TRBV30 and TRBJ2-1; 11 bases are shared with TRBD2. CDR3 size: 14 residues. Germline CDR1 and CDR2: GTSNPN and SVGIG (reference sequence). The V gene end was trimmed by 2 bases and the J gene end by 7 bases; junction bases not matched to a gene: 4. CDR3 DNA: TGTGCCTGGAGTCTGACTAGCGGGACAAATGAGCAGTTCTTC. It is translated as CAWSLTSGTNEQFF.

The gene calls are TRBV12-3 or TRBV12-4 and TRBJ2-3, with a possible D match to TRBD1 (6 bases). The length of the CDR3 is 17 residues. The germline V and J ends were trimmed by 3 bases and 3 bases, with 19 bases remaining between them. The CDR3 loop is CASSLGQTGWATDTQYF. In DNA form, the CDR3 reads TGTGCCAGCAGTTTGGGCCAAACAGGGTGGGCGACAGATACGCAGTATTTT.

This clonotype was detected a few times. This chain connects TRBV12-3 or TRBV12-4 to TRBJ1-1; 7 nucleotides match TRBD1. This CDR3 contains 13 residues. The V segment lost 3 bases and the J segment 11 bases; nucleotides outside the gene matches: 9. The CDR3 nucleotides read TGTGCCAGCAGTTTCTCCGGAGAGGGGGCCGCTTTCTTT. Translating it yields CASSFSGEGAAFF.

In its sample, this clonotype was seen a few times. The rearrangement uses TRBV12-3 or TRBV12-4 and TRBJ2-5; D call uncertain. CDR3 length: 16 residues. Trimming took off 7 bases at V and 1 base at J, with 19 bases between the two ends. CDR3 region: CASTPSGRGFQETQYF. In DNA, the CDR3 is TGTGCCAGCACCCCTTCTGGGCGAGGCTTCCAAGAGACCCAGTACTTC.

This chain links TRBV18 with TRBJ1-1; D gene unclear. With 0 bases removed from V and 0 bases from J, the gap between germline ends came to 8 bases. The CDR3 totals 15 residues. The germline V gene has CDR1 KGHSH and CDR2 LQKENI. The CDR3 DNA reads as TGTGCCAGCTCACCACCCAATCACATGAACACTGAAGCTTTCTTT. Protein product: CASSPPNHMNTEAFF.

The chain combines TRBV20-1 with TRBJ1-1; 9 bases align to TRBD1. The germline V gene encodes CDR1 DFQATT and CDR2 SNEGSKA (reference sequence). The ends lost 1 base at V and 4 bases at J; junction bases unmatched: 7. The CDR3 runs 15 residues. The CDR3 here is CSARGLTGGGTEAFF. In DNA, the CDR3 is TGCAGTGCTAGAGGATTAACAGGGGGCGGCACTGAAGCTTTCTTT.

This clonotype was seen many times. This chain links TRBV7-9 with TRBJ2-3; perhaps TRBD1 as D (5 bases). CDR1 and CDR2 from the germline V gene are SEHNR and FQNEAQ (reference sequence). With 6 bases removed from V and 4 bases from J, the gap between germline ends came to 11 bases. The CDR3 loop spans 13 amino acids. CDR3 sequence: CASSLWGADTQYF. Here the CDR3 DNA reads TGTGCCAGCAGTTTATGGGGCGCAGATACGCAGTATTTT.

There are many counts of this clonotype. The CDR3 loop reads CSVETGQETQYF. The DNA for the CDR3 is TGCAGCGTTGAGACAGGGCAAGAGACCCAGTACTTC. The chain links TRBV29-1 to TRBJ2-5, with 7 nucleotides matching TRBD1. CDR1 and CDR2 (germline): SQVTM, ANQGSEA. Unmatched junction bases numbered 0, after V lost 3 bases and J lost 2 bases. This CDR3 has 12 residues.

Points on this clonotype: A read error may be the cause here, since a much bigger clone is one base away. The rearrangement uses TRBV6-5 and TRBJ2-3, with D unclear. The CDR3 extends over 13 amino acids. Germline values: CDR1 MNHEY, CDR2 SVGAGI. V dropped 0 bases and J dropped 2 bases, with 3 bases sitting between them. This chain's CDR3 is CASSYSPTDTQYF. CDR3 in DNA: TGTGCCAGCAGTTACTCCCCCACAGATACGCAGTATTTT.

J is TRBJ2-5 and V is TRBV6-2 or TRBV6-3, with D tentatively TRBD2 (5 bases). Germline loops: CDR1 MNHEY, CDR2 SVGEGT. This CDR3 is built from 13 residues. V was cut by 5 bases and J by 5 bases, with 12 bases left in between. CDR3 nucleotides: TGTGCCAGCAGTACGTACGGGGAGGAGACCCAGTACTTC. Protein product: CASSTYGEETQYF.

This clonotype was seen only a few times. This may stem from a read error, because a much larger clone lies one nucleotide away. The chain links TRBV6-6 to TRBJ2-1; D call uncertain. The CDR3 loop spans 14 amino acids. The germline V gene has CDR1 MNHNY and CDR2 SVGAGI (reference sequence). In nucleotides, the CDR3 is TGTACCAGCAGTTACTCGATCGAGTACAATGAGCAGTTCTTC. This translates into CTSSYSIEYNEQFF.